These T cell receptor beta chains were read from a single sample in a study of CD8+ T cells in alopecia areata. Assay: immunoSEQ multiplex PCR; the TCRdb copy retains only in-frame clones and omits some. Found here are 100,000 to 150,000 clones, around 49% of them singletons; the top ten hold around 20%. Sequenced here: CD8+ T cells sorted from blood, sampled at week 0. These receptors came from a human donor with alopecia areata. CDR3s include the opening cysteine and the closing phenylalanine or tryptophan. Fields, in order: clone size, D gene, V gene, J gene, CDR3 length, CDR3 protein, CDR3 DNA. D genes are given only for firm matches. Clone size appears in some rows only: once, few, many, or a class for an expanded clone.

few	NA	TRBV27	TRBJ1-6	12	CASSFHNSPLHF	TGTGCCAGCAGTTTCCATAATTCACCCCTCCACTTT
NA	NA	TRBV4-1	TRBJ2-3	16	CASSHYIGESTDTQYF	TGCGCCAGCAGCCACTACATAGGGGAGAGCACAGATACGCAGTATTTT
NA	NA	TRBV30	TRBJ2-1	12	CAWSVQRNEQFF	TGTGCCTGGAGTGTACAACGCAATGAGCAGTTCTTC
NA	TRBD1	TRBV7-8	TRBJ2-5	13	CASSPDRGETQYF	TGTGCCAGCAGCCCCGACAGGGGTGAGACCCAGTACTTC
NA	NA	TRBV5-1	TRBJ2-2	15	CASSPVTRGRGELFF	TGCGCCAGCTCCCCGGTCACTAGAGGTCGCGGGGAGCTGTTTTTT
many	TRBD2	TRBV6-4	TRBJ2-3	15	CASSDSGGASDTQYF	TGTGCCAGCAGTGACAGCGGGGGGGCCTCAGATACGCAGTATTTT
NA	NA	TRBV6-5	TRBJ2-7	13	CATRKLGDYEQYF	TGTGCCACCAGGAAGCTAGGGGATTACGAGCAGTACTTC
NA	NA	TRBV20-1	TRBJ1-1	11	CSASFPTEAFF	TGCAGTGCTAGCTTCCCCACTGAAGCTTTCTTT
NA	NA	TRBV30	TRBJ1-5	14	CAWSVGRMGQPQHF	TGTGCCTGGAGTGTAGGTCGTATGGGTCAGCCCCAGCATTTT
NA	NA	TRBV30	TRBJ1-1	12	CAWREGYTEAFF	TGTGCCTGGAGAGAAGGTTACACTGAAGCTTTCTTT
NA	TRBD1	TRBV15	TRBJ2-5	14	CATGGTGRGETQYF	TGTGCCACCGGGGGGACAGGGCGTGGGGAGACCCAGTACTTC
NA	NA	TRBV29-1	TRBJ1-2	13	CSVEGIMLQGYTF	TGCAGCGTTGAAGGTATAATGTTGCAGGGCTACACCTTC
NA	NA	TRBV9	TRBJ1-2	17	CASSVGPQSGARGGYTF	TGTGCCAGCAGCGTAGGGCCCCAATCGGGAGCCCGTGGGGGCTACACCTTC
few	NA	TRBV5-1	TRBJ2-7	12	CASSIDSYEQYF	TGCGCCAGCAGCATCGACAGCTACGAGCAGTACTTC
NA	NA	TRBV4-1	TRBJ1-3	12	CASSQRGNTIYF	TGCGCCAGCAGCCAACGGGGAAACACCATATATTTT
NA	NA	TRBV2	TRBJ2-3	14	CASSEDLRENTQYF	TGTGCCAGCAGTGAAGATCTCAGGGAAAATACGCAGTATTTT
NA	NA	TRBV7-9	TRBJ2-2	13	CASSTTNTGELFF	TGTGCCAGCAGCACAACTAACACCGGGGAGCTGTTTTTT
few	NA	TRBV19	TRBJ1-3	11	CASTTGNTIYF	TGTGCCAGTACGACTGGAAACACCATATATTTT
few	TRBD1	TRBV6-4	TRBJ2-4	17	CASSDSPDRLAKNIQYF	TGTGCCAGCAGTGACTCGCCGGACAGGCTAGCCAAAAACATTCAGTACTTC
few	TRBD1	TRBV9	TRBJ2-1	16	CASSPPDRGAYNEQFF	TGTGCCAGCAGCCCCCCGGACAGGGGCGCCTACAATGAGCAGTTCTTC
NA	NA	TRBV4-3	TRBJ1-1	15	CASSQDQAPNTEAFF	TGCGCCAGCAGCCAAGATCAAGCACCGAACACTGAAGCTTTCTTT
few	NA	TRBV7-9	TRBJ2-1	13	CASSLEGRGEQFF	TGTGCCAGCAGCTTAGAAGGGAGAGGGGAGCAGTTCTTC
NA	TRBD1	TRBV27	TRBJ1-6	15	CASTTGQGFGSPLHF	TGTGCCAGCACTACGGGACAGGGTTTTGGTTCACCCCTCCACTTT
few	NA	TRBV9	TRBJ2-3	12	CASSLGVDTQYF	TGTGCCAGCAGCTTAGGGGTAGATACGCAGTATTTT
NA	NA	TRBV27	TRBJ1-2	12	CASSEGGRGYTF	TGTGCCAGCAGTGAAGGGGGACGGGGCTACACCTTC
once	NA	TRBV30	TRBJ1-5	15	CAWSPGILSNQPQHF	TGTGCCTGGAGTCCAGGGATTCTTAGCAATCAGCCCCAGCATTTT